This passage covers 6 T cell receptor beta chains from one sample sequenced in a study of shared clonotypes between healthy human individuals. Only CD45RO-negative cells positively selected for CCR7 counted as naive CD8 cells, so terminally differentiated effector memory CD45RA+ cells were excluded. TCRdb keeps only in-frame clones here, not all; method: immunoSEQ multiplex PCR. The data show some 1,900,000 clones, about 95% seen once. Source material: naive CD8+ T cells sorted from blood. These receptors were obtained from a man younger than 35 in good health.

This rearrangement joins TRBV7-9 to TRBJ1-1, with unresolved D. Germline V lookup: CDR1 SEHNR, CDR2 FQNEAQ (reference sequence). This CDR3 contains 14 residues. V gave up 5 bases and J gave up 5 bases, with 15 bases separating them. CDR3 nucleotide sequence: TGTGCCAGCAGCATCGTATCCCCTGGAACTGAAGCTTTCTTT. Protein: CASSIVSPGTEAFF.

CDR3 in amino acids: CASSHRQGMDGYTF. The CDR3 DNA reads TGTGCCAGCAGCCACAGACAGGGAATGGATGGCTACACCTTC. The chain is built from TRBV9 and TRBJ1-2, with 7 bases matching TRBD1. CDR3 length: 14 amino acids. V gave up 4 bases and J gave up 6 bases; unmatched junction bases: 9. The germline V gene has CDR1 SGDLS and CDR2 YYNGEE.

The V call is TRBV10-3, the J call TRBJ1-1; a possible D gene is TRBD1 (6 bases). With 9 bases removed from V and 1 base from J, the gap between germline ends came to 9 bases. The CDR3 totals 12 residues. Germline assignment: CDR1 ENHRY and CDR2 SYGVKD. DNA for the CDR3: TGTGCCATTCGACAGGAGAACACTGAAGCTTTCTTT. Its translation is CAIRQENTEAFF.

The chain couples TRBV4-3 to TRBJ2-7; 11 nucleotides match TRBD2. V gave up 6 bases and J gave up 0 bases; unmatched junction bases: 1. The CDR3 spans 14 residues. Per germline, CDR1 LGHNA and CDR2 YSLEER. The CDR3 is CASSGLAGSYEQYF. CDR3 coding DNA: TGCGCCAGCAGTGGACTAGCGGGCTCCTACGAGCAGTACTTC.

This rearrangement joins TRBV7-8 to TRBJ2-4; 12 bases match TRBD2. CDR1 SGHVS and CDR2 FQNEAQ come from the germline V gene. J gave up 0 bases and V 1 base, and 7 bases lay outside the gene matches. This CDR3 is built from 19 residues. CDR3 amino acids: CASSLGLAGESPAKNIQYF. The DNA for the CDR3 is TGTGCCAGCAGCTTAGGACTAGCGGGAGAGAGCCCAGCCAAAAACATTCAGTACTTC. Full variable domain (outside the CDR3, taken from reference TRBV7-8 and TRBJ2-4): GAGVSQSPRYKVAKRGQDVALRCDPISGHVSLFWYQQALGQGPEFLTYFQNEAQLDKSGLPSDRFFAERPEGSVSTLKIQRTQQEDSAVYLCASSLGLAGESPAKNIQYFGAGTRLSVL.

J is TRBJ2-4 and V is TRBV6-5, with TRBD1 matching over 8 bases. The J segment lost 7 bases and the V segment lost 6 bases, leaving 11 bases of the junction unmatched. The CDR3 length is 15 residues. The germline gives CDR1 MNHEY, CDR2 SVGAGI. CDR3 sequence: CASSQGANLGNIQYF. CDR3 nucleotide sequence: TGTGCCAGCAGCCAGGGGGCGAATTTAGGTAACATTCAGTACTTC.